These 8 T cell receptor beta chains came from one sample sequenced in a study of cytomegalovirus exposure and HLA in healthy donors. TCRdb's copy holds only in-frame clones and misses some; the assay was immunoSEQ multiplex PCR. The sample contains about 260,000 clones, 90% of which appear only once. What was sequenced was PBMCs. These TCRs come from a young woman in good health and CMV-seronegative.

The chain combines TRBV6-1 with TRBJ2-3; D perhaps matches TRBD1 (6 bases). The V and J ends lost 0 bases and 1 base respectively, with 8 bases between them. This CDR3 has 15 amino acids. Looked up from germline, CDR1 is MNHNS and CDR2 is SASEGT. The CDR3 nucleotides read TGTGCCAGCAGTGAAGCCTACAGGGGCACAGATACGCAGTATTTT. Translation: CASSEAYRGTDTQYF.

The chain has TRBV18 and TRBJ1-3; D is uncertain. V gave up 10 bases and J gave up 0 bases, with 16 bases separating them. Germline CDR1 KGHSH, CDR2 LQKENI. This CDR3 region has 15 residues. CDR3 sequence: CATTRTPDSGNTIYF. The CDR3 region has the DNA TGTGCCACGACACGTACGCCGGACTCTGGAAACACCATATATTTT.

The table lists this clone with a count of one. The rearrangement uses TRBV5-4 and TRBJ2-5; D might be TRBD2 (6 bases). The germline V gene encodes CDR1 SGHNT and CDR2 YYREEE (reference sequence). This CDR3 has 13 amino acids. V was shortened by 3 bases and J by 2 bases, with 8 bases between the two germline ends. The CDR3 nucleotides are TGTGCCAGCAGCTGGGGGGTACAAGAGACCCAGTACTTC. Amino acids: CASSWGVQETQYF.

The chain combines TRBV18 with TRBJ1-3; weak D call: TRBD1 (5 bases). The V and J ends lost 3 bases and 4 bases respectively, with 7 bases between them. Germline V gene data show CDR1 as KGHSH and CDR2 as LQKENI. The CDR3 runs to 13 residues. The CDR3 DNA sequence: TGTGCCAGCTCACCGGAGGGGGGAAACACCATATATTTT. It codes for CASSPEGGNTIYF.

This sequence joins TRBV13 and TRBJ2-1; D perhaps matches TRBD2 (6 bases). The CDR3 sequence is 16 residues long. Trimming shortened V by 0 bases and J by 5 bases, and 14 bases separated the two germline ends. Germline assignment: CDR1 PRHDT and CDR2 FYEKMQ (reference sequence). CDR3 loop: CASSLGRGEANNEQFF. The CDR3 DNA reads TGTGCCAGCAGCTTAGGCCGCGGGGAGGCCAACAATGAGCAGTTCTTC.

The chain joins TRBV9 to TRBJ1-4; D might be TRBD1 (6 bases). The V and J ends lost 3 bases and 4 bases respectively, with 13 bases between them. The germline V gene encodes CDR1 SGDLS and CDR2 YYNGEE. The CDR3 consists of 15 residues. CDR3 sequence reads: CASSARGGFNEKLFF. CDR3 sequence (DNA): TGTGCCAGCAGCGCTAGAGGGGGTTTTAATGAAAAACTGTTTTTT.

V gene TRBV2 combines with J gene TRBJ2-7; TRBD2 agrees at 8 bases. CDR1 SNHLY and CDR2 FYNNEI come from the germline V gene. J gave up 4 bases and V 2 bases, and 4 bases lay outside the gene matches. This CDR3 contains 14 residues. CDR3 nucleotide sequence: TGTGCCAGCAGTGAACCGGGACTAGTTTACGAGCAGTACTTC. Amino acid sequence: CASSEPGLVYEQYF. Complete variable domain (other parts from reference TRBV2 and TRBJ2-7): EPEVTQTPSHQVTQMGQEVILRCVPISNHLYFYWYRQILGQKVEFLVSFYNNEISEKSEIFDDQFSVERPDGSNFTLKIRSTKLEDSAMYFCASSEPGLVYEQYFGPGTRLTVT.

The gene calls are TRBV2 and TRBJ1-1; a possible D gene is TRBD1 (5 bases). The CDR3 length is 14 residues. Germline values: CDR1 SNHLY, CDR2 FYNNEI. Trimming removed 2 bases from V and 4 bases from J, with 11 bases in between. The CDR3, as DNA: TGTGCCAGCAGTGAACAGGGTCGGATCACTGAAGCTTTCTTT. It yields the protein CASSEQGRITEAFF.